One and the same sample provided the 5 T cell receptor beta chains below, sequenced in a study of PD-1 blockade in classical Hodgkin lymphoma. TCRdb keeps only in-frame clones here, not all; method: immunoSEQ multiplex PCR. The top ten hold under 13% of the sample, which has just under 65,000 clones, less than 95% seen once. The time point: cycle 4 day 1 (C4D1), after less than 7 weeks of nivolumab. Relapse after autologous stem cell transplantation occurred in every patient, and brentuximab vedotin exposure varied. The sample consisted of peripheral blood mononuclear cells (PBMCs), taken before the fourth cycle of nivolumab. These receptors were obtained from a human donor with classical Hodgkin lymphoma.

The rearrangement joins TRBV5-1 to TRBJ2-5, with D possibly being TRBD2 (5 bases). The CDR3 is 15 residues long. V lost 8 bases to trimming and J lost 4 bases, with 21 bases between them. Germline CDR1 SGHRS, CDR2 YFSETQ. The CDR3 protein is CASIPGVGGPETQYF. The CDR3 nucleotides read TGCGCCAGTATTCCAGGAGTTGGAGGCCCAGAGACCCAGTACTTC. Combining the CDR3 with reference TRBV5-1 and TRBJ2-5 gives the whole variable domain KAGVTQTPRYLIKTRGQQVTLSCSPISGHRSVSWYQQTPGQGLQFLFEYFSETQRNKGNFPGRFSGRQFSNSRSEMNVSTLELGDSALYLCASIPGVGGPETQYFGPGTRLLVL.

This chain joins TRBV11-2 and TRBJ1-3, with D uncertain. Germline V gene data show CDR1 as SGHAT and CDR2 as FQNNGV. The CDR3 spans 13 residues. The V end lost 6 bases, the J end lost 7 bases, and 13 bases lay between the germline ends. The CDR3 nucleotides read TGTGCCAGCAGAATGGTTCTTGGGAACACCATATATTTT. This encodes CASRMVLGNTIYF. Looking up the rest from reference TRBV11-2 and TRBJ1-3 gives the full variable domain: EAGVAQSPRYKIIEKRQSVAFWCNPISGHATLYWYQQILGQGPKLLIQFQNNGVVDDSQLPKDRFSAERLKGVDSTLKIQPAKLEDSAVYLCASRMVLGNTIYFGEGSWLTVV.

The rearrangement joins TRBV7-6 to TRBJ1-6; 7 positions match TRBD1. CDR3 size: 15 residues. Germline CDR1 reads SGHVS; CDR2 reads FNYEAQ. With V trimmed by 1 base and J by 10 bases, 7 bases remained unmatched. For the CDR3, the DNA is TGTGCCAGCAGCTTAGAAGGACAGGTTTACTCACCCCTCCACTTT. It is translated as CASSLEGQVYSPLHF.

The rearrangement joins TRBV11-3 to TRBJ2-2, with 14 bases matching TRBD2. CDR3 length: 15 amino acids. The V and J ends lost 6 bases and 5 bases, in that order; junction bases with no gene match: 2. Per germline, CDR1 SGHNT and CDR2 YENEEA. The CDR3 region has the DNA TGTGCCAGCAGGCGGACTAGCGGGGGGACCGGGGAGCTGTTTTTT. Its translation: CASRRTSGGTGELFF.

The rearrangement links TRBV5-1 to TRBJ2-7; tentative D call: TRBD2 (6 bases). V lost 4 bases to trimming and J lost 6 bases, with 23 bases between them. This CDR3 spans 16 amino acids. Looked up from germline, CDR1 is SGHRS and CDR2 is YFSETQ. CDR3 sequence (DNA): TGCGCCAGCAGCCTGGGGGGACCCGGGACTGGAGGCGAGCAGTACTTC. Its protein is CASSLGGPGTGGEQYF.